Presented here are 21 T cell receptor beta chains from one specimen sequenced in a study of identical twins. MiXCR was run by TCRdb on the 5' RACE reads, yielding one entry per CDR3 protein. Of fewer than 250,000 distinct CDR3 sequences in the sample, approximately 8% are singletons; the top ten hold more than 5%. In addition, the sample was reused for a study of yellow fever vaccine responses in identical twins.

Sequencing used CD8+ T cells sorted from blood. The receptors here all came from a woman in her late teens or twenties in good health.

This chain joins TRBV11-2 and TRBJ2-1; D remains ambiguous. Germline CDR1 is SGHAT and CDR2 is FQNNGV. V lost 5 bases to trimming and J lost 3 bases, with 14 bases between them. The CDR3 is 15 residues long. The CDR3 region has the DNA TGTGCCAGCAGCCCCTACAGAGCTAGCTACAATGAGCAGTTCTTC. Protein sequence: CASSPYRASYNEQFF.

This clonotype was counted many times. The chain combines TRBV5-5 with TRBJ1-1; D remains ambiguous. The germline V gene encodes CDR1 SGHKS and CDR2 YYEKEE (reference sequence). V was trimmed by 4 bases and J by 1 base, leaving 5 bases between them. The CDR3 totals 12 residues. CDR3: CASSPRNTEAFF. The CDR3 DNA is TGTGCCAGCAGCCCTAGGAACACTGAAGCTTTCTTT.

This clonotype has ten or more counts. The rearrangement joins TRBV24-1 to TRBJ2-2; TRBD1 matches at 10 bases. The ends lost 0 bases at V and 0 bases at J; junction bases unmatched: 3. The germline V gene encodes CDR1 KGHDR and CDR2 SFDVKD. The CDR3 is 18 residues long. The CDR3 sequence: CATSDLGTGDANTGELFF. As DNA, the CDR3 is TGTGCCACCAGTGATTTGGGGACAGGGGACGCGAACACCGGGGAGCTGTTTTTT.

This clonotype was recorded a few times. The chain couples TRBV4-1 to TRBJ1-5; no clear D gene. The CDR3 is made up of 15 amino acids. V was trimmed by 2 bases and J by 0 bases, leaving 8 bases between them. Germline CDR1 is MGHRA and CDR2 is YSYEKL. CDR3 in amino acids: CASSQFHNSNQPQHF. CDR3 sequence (DNA): TGCGCCAGCAGCCAATTTCACAATAGCAATCAGCCCCAGCATTTT.

The sample holds a few counts of this clonotype. V gene TRBV3-1 combines with J gene TRBJ2-1, with 8 bases that match TRBD2. Germline-derived CDR1 and CDR2 are LGHDT and YNNKEL (reference sequence). The J segment lost 8 bases and the V segment lost 3 bases, leaving 9 bases of the junction unmatched. The CDR3 contains 15 residues. CDR3 sequence (DNA): TGTGCCAGCAGCCAGGGACTAGGTCTACATTATGAGCAGTTCTTC. This translates into CASSQGLGLHYEQFF.

The chain couples TRBV13 to TRBJ2-7; no clear D. The length of the CDR3 is 14 residues. The germline V and J ends were trimmed by 0 bases and 4 bases, with 10 bases remaining between them. The germline CDR1 and CDR2 sequences are PRHDT and FYEKMQ (reference sequence). CDR3 DNA sequence: TGTGCCAGCAGCTTAGGGGCAGACCCTTACGAGCAGTACTTC. Protein sequence: CASSLGADPYEQYF.

There are many counts of this clonotype. The rearrangement links TRBV5-1 to TRBJ2-5, with D perhaps TRBD1 (5 bases). CDR3 length: 14 residues. Trimming pared 4 bases from V and 5 bases from J, leaving 15 bases between. From germline, CDR1 is SGHRS and CDR2 YFSETQ. Written as DNA, the CDR3 is TGCGCCAGCAGCATGGACAACCCTCGGGAGACCCAGTACTTC. This sequence encodes CASSMDNPRETQYF.

CDR3 region: CASSPREDEQFF. CDR3 nucleotides: TGTGCCAGCAGTCCTAGGGAAGATGAGCAGTTCTTC. The chain uses TRBV27 and TRBJ2-1, with D uncertain. The ends were cut back, 5 bases at V and 8 bases at J, with 10 bases in the middle. From germline, CDR1 is MNHEY and CDR2 SMNVEV (reference sequence). This CDR3 has 12 amino acids.

The rearrangement uses TRBV15 and TRBJ2-5, with a weak D call TRBD2 (6 bases). V was shortened by 9 bases and J by 3 bases, with 11 bases between the two germline ends. Per the germline V gene, CDR1 is LNHNV and CDR2 is YYDKDF (reference sequence). The CDR3 spans 12 residues. CDR3 protein: CATRDSEETQYF. The CDR3 nucleotides read TGTGCCACGAGGGACTCCGAAGAGACCCAGTACTTC.

The table lists this clonotype with many counts. This chain links TRBV5-4 with TRBJ2-6, with 7 bases aligning to TRBD1. Germline V gene data show CDR1 as SGHNT and CDR2 as YYREEE (reference sequence). The CDR3 has 15 amino acids. The junction had 8 bases not matched to a gene; V was cut back by 10 bases and J by 1 base. In DNA form, the CDR3 reads TGTGCCGTCTCGGGACAGCAATCTGGGGCCAACGTCCTGACTTTC. The encoded protein is CAVSGQQSGANVLTF. The entire variable domain, with the rest obtained from reference TRBV5-4 and TRBJ2-6, is as follows: ETGVTQSPTHLIKTRGQQVTLRCSSQSGHNTVSWYQQALGQGPQFIFQYYREEENGRGNFPPRFSGLQFPNYSSELNVNALELDDSALYLCAVSGQQSGANVLTFGAGSRLTVL.

This clonotype was detected ten times or more. The chain joins TRBV7-9 to TRBJ2-5; tentatively, D is TRBD2 (5 bases). The CDR3 sequence is 15 residues long. V was shortened by 2 bases and J by 3 bases, with 13 bases between the two germline ends. Looked up from germline, CDR1 is SEHNR and CDR2 is FQNEAQ (reference sequence). This chain's CDR3 is CASSLPHRGKETQYF. The CDR3 coding sequence is TGTGCCAGCAGCTTACCCCATCGGGGTAAAGAGACCCAGTACTTC.

The table lists this clonotype with a few counts. The chain couples TRBV3-1 to TRBJ2-5; D gene ambiguous. The ends were cut back, 0 bases at V and 1 base at J, with 6 bases in the middle. This CDR3 has 14 amino acids. The germline V gene has CDR1 LGHDT and CDR2 YNNKEL (reference sequence). In nucleotides, the CDR3 is TGTGCCAGCAGCCAAGACGAAACCCAAGAGACCCAGTACTTC. Amino acids: CASSQDETQETQYF.

The rearrangement links TRBV7-9 to TRBJ2-5; 9 bases match TRBD1. This CDR3 spans 14 amino acids. In germline, CDR1 is SEHNR, CDR2 FQNEAQ (reference sequence). V gave up 9 bases and J gave up 6 bases; unmatched junction bases: 11. The CDR3 DNA reads as TGTGCCAGTGGGACTGGACAGGGGCCCCAGACCCAGTACTTC. Translation: CASGTGQGPQTQYF.

The table lists this clonotype with many counts. This chain uses TRBV29-1 with TRBJ2-1, with a weak D call TRBD2 (6 bases). The CDR3 loop spans 14 amino acids. Germline V gene lookup returns CDR1 SQVTM and CDR2 ANQGSEA. Trimming took off 0 bases at V and 4 bases at J, with 10 bases between the two ends. The CDR3 here is CSVEDLAQYNEQFF. The CDR3 bases are TGCAGCGTTGAAGACCTAGCGCAATACAATGAGCAGTTCTTC.

This clonotype was seen ten or more times. V usage is TRBV20-1 and J usage is TRBJ1-3; no clear D. V gave up 0 bases and J gave up 2 bases, with 11 bases separating them. The CDR3 has 15 amino acids. The germline V gene has CDR1 DFQATT and CDR2 SNEGSKA (reference sequence). The CDR3 DNA is TGCAGTGCTAGAGAAAATTGGGCGGCTGGAAACACCATATATTTT. Its protein is CSARENWAAGNTIYF.

This chain connects TRBV3-1 to TRBJ2-4; D assignment may be TRBD1 or TRBD2 (5 bases each). Trimming took 0 bases from V and 0 from J, leaving 12 bases between them. The CDR3 runs 17 residues. Germline CDR1 and CDR2: LGHDT and YNNKEL (reference sequence). CDR3: CASSQEAGTGAKNIQYF. In DNA, the CDR3 is TGTGCCAGCAGCCAAGAGGCAGGGACGGGAGCCAAAAACATTCAGTACTTC.

The chain is built from TRBV27 and TRBJ2-1; 8 positions match TRBD2. Germline CDR1 and CDR2: MNHEY and SMNVEV (reference sequence). This CDR3 has 17 amino acids. V lost 6 bases to trimming and J lost 8 bases; unmatched junction nucleotides: 18. The CDR3 reads CASRLWVAGFGFDEQFF. The CDR3 coding sequence is TGTGCCAGCAGACTCTGGGTAGCGGGGTTCGGGTTCGATGAGCAGTTCTTC.

This clonotype occurred a few times. The chain combines TRBV9 with TRBJ2-3; D ambiguous. This CDR3 is built from 13 residues. Germline CDR1 reads SGDLS; CDR2 reads YYNGEE. Trimming removed 3 bases at V and 4 bases at J, with 9 bases between. The CDR3 DNA follows: TGTGCCAGCAGCGAGCCGGTAGCAGATACGCAGTATTTT. Its translation is CASSEPVADTQYF. The full variable domain, with the rest looked up from reference TRBV9 and TRBJ2-3, is DSGVTQTPKHLITATGQRVTLRCSPRSGDLSVYWYQQSLDQGLQFLIQYYNGEERAKGNILERFSAQQFPDLHSELNLSSLELGDSALYFCASSEPVADTQYFGPGTRLTVL.

This clonotype was counted many times. The V call is TRBV15, the J call TRBJ2-5; possible D gene TRBD1, 5 bases. Germline V lookup: CDR1 LNHNV, CDR2 YYDKDF (reference sequence). V shed 1 base and J shed 0 bases, with 9 bases lying between them. CDR3 size: 15 residues. The CDR3 loop reads CATSRVHRYQETQYF. In DNA, the CDR3 is TGTGCCACCAGCAGAGTTCACAGGTACCAAGAGACCCAGTACTTC.

Many counts were recorded for this clonotype. The chain links TRBV3-1 to TRBJ1-4; 8 positions agree with TRBD1. Trimming took 5 bases from V and 6 from J; bases not matched to a gene: 5. Germline V gives CDR1 LGHDT, CDR2 YNNKEL (reference sequence). This CDR3 is built from 14 residues. The chain's CDR3 is CASSETGGHEKLFF. Written as DNA, the CDR3 is TGTGCCAGCAGCGAAACAGGGGGTCATGAAAAACTGTTTTTT.

This clonotype was counted many times. The V gene is TRBV5-1, the J gene TRBJ2-1; no definite D call. The CDR3 has 17 amino acids. Trimming shortened V by 0 bases and J by 0 bases, and 13 bases separated the two germline ends. Germline loops: CDR1 SGHRS, CDR2 YFSETQ. The CDR3 region is CASSLVAVAYSYNEQFF. The CDR3 region has the DNA TGCGCCAGCAGCTTGGTGGCCGTAGCTTACTCCTACAATGAGCAGTTCTTC.